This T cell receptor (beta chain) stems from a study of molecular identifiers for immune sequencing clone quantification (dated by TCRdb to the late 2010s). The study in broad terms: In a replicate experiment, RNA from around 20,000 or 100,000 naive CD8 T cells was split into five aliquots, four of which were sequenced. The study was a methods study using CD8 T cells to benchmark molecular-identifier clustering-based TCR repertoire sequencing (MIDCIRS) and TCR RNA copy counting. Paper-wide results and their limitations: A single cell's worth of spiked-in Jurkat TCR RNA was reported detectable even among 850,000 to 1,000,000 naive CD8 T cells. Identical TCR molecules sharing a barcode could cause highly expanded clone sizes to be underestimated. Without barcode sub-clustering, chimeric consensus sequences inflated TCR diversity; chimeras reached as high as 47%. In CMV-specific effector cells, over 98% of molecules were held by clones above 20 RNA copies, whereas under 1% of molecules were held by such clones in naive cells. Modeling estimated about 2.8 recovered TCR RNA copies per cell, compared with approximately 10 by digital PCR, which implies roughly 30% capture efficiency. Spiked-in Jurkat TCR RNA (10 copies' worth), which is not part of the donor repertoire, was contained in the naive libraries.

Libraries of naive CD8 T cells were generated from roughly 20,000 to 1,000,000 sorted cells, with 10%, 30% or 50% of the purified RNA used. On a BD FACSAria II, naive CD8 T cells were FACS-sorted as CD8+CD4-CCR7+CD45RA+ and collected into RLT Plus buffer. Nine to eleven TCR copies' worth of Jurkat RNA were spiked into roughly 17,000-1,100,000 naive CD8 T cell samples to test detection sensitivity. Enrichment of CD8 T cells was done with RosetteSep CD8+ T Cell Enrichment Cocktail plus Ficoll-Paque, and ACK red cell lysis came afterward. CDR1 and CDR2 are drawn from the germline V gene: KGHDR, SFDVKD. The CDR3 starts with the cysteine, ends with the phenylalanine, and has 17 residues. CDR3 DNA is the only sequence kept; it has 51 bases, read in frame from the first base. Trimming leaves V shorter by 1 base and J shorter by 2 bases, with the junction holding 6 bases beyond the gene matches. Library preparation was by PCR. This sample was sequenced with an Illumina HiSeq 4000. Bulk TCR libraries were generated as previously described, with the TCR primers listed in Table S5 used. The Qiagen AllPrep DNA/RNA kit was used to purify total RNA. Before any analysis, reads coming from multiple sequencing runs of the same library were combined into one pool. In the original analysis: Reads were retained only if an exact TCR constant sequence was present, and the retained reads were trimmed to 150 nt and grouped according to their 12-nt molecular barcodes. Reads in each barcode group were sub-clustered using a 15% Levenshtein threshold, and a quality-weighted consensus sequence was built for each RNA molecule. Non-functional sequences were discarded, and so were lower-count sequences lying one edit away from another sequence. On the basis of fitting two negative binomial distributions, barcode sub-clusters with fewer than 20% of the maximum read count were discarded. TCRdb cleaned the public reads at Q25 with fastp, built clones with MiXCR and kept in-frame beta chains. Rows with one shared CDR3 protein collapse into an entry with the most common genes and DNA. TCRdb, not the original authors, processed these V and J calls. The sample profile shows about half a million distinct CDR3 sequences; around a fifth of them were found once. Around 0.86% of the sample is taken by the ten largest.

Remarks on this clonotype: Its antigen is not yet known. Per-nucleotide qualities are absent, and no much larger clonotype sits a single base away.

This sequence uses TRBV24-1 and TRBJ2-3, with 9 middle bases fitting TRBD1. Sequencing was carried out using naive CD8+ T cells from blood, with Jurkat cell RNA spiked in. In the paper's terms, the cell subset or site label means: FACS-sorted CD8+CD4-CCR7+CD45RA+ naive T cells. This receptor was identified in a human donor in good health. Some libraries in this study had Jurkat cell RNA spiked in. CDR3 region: CATSDFTGQGITDTQYF. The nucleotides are TGTGCCACCAGTGATTTCACCGGACAGGGGATCACAGATACGCAGTATTTT.